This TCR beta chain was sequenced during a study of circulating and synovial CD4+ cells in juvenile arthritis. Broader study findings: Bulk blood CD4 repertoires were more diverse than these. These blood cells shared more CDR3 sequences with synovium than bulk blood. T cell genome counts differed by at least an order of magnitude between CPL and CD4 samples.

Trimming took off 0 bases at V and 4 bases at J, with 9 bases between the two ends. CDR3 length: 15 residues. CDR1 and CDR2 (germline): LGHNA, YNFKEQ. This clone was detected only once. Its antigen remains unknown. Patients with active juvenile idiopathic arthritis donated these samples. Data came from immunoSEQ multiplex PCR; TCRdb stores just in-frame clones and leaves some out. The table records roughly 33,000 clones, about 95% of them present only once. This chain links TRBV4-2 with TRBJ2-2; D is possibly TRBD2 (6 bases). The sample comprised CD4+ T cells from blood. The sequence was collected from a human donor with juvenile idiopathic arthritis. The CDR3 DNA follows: TGTGCCAGCAGCCAAGAACTAGCAGTCACCGGGGAGCTGTTTTTT. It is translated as CASSQELAVTGELFF.